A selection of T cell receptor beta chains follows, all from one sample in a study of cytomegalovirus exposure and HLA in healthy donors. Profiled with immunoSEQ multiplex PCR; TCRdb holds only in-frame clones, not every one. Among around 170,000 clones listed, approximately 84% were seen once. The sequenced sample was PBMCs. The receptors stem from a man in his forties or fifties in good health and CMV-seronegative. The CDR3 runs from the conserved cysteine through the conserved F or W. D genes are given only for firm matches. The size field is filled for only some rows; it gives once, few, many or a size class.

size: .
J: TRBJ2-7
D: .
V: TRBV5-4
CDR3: CASSPPGGHEQYF
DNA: TGTGCCAGCAGCCCGCCGGGGGGCCACGAGCAGTACTTC

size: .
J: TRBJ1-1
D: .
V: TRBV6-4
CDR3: CASSWTSTEAFF
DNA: TGTGCCAGCAGTTGGACATCCACTGAAGCTTTCTTT

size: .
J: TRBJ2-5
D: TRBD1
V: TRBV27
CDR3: CASSLSQGVQETQYF
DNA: TGTGCCAGCAGTTTGAGTCAGGGGGTCCAAGAGACCCAGTACTTC

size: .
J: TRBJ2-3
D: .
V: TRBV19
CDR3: CASSSGFTDTQYF
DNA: TGTGCCAGTAGTAGCGGCTTCACAGATACGCAGTATTTT

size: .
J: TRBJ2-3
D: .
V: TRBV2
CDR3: CASSWSPDTQYF
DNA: TGTGCCAGCAGCTGGAGCCCGGATACGCAGTATTTT

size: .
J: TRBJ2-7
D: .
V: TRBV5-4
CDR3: CASSSTPGPYEQYF
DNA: TGTGCCAGCAGCTCGACGCCAGGGCCCTACGAGCAGTACTTC

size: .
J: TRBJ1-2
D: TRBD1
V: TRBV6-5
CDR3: CASSQTGAYGYTF
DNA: TGTGCCAGCAGTCAGACAGGGGCCTATGGCTACACCTTC

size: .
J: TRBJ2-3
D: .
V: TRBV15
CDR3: CATSRGDRPDADTQYF
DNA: TGTGCCACCAGCAGGGGCGACAGGCCTGATGCAGATACGCAGTATTTT

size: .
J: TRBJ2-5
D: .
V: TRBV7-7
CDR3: CASSLGAGDTETQYF
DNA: TGTGCTAGCAGCTTAGGAGCTGGGGACACCGAGACCCAGTACTTC

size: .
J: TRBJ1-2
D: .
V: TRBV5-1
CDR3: CASSFGANYGYTF
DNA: TGCGCCAGCAGCTTCGGGGCTAACTATGGCTACACCTTC

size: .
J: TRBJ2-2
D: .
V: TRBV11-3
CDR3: CASSLQGFKGKLFF
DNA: TGTGCCAGCAGCCTACAGGGCTTTAAGGGGAAGCTGTTTTTT

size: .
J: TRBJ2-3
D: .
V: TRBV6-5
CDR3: CASSSGGFADTQYF
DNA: TGTGCCAGCAGTTCCGGGGGTTTTGCAGATACGCAGTATTTT

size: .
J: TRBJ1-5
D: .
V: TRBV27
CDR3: CASSLLTGGGQPQHF
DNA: TGTGCCAGCAGTTTATTGACGGGAGGAGGTCAGCCCCAGCATTTT

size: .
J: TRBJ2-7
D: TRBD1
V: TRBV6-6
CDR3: CASTPRTGGEQYF
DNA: TGTGCCAGCACCCCGCGGACAGGCGGCGAGCAGTACTTC

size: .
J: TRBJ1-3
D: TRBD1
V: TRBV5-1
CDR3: CASSPWTGRGGTIYF
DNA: TGCGCCAGCAGCCCCTGGACAGGCCGAGGAGGCACCATATATTTT

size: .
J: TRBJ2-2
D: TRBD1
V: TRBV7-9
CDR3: CASSPLDRVVLGTGELFF
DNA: TGTGCCAGCAGCCCTCTGGACAGGGTGGTCCTTGGCACCGGGGAGCTGTTTTTT

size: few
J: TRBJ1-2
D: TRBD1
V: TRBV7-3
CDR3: CASSARQGANYGYTF
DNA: TGTGCCAGCAGCGCCCGACAGGGGGCTAACTATGGCTACACCTTC

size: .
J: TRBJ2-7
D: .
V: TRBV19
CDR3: CASSLTGNSYEQYF
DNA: TGTGCCAGTAGCCTTACAGGGAACTCCTACGAGCAGTACTTC

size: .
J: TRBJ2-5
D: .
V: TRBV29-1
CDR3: CSVGKPTKAQYF
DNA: TGCAGCGTTGGAAAACCGACTAAGGCCCAGTACTTC

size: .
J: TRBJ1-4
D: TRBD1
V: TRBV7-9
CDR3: CASSSQGAVEKLFF
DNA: TGTGCCAGCAGCTCACAGGGGGCAGTTGAAAAACTGTTTTTT

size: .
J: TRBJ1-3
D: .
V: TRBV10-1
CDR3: CASTDGGNTGNTIYF
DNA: TGCGCCTCCACGGACGGCGGGAATACTGGAAACACCATATATTTT

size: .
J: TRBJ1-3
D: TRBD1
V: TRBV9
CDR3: CASSTRQGGSGNTIYF
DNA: TGTGCCAGCAGCACCCGACAGGGAGGCTCTGGAAACACCATATATTTT

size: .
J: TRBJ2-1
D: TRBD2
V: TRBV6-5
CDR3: CASSPTSGGYEQFF
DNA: TGTGCCAGCAGCCCGACTAGCGGGGGGTATGAGCAGTTCTTC

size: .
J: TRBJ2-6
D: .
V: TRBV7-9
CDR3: CSSAGRQEDSGANVLTF
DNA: TGTTCCAGCGCCGGACGACAGGAAGACTCTGGGGCCAACGTCCTGACTTTC

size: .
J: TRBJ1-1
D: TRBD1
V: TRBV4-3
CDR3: CASSQDGTVSSEAFF
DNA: TGCGCCAGCAGCCAAGATGGGACAGTCTCGAGTGAAGCTTTCTTT

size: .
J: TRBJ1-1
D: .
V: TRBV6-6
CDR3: CASSYGEATEAFF
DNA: TGTGCCAGCAGTTACGGGGAGGCCACTGAAGCTTTCTTT

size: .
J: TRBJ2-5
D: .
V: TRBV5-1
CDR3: CASSLQVRETQYF
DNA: TGCGCCAGCAGCCTACAGGTACGAGAGACCCAGTACTTC

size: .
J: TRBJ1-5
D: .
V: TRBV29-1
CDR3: CSVGGFRNQPQHF
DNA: TGCAGCGTTGGCGGTTTTCGCAATCAGCCCCAGCATTTT

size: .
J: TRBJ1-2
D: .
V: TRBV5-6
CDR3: CASSLEGGNYGYTF
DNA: TGTGCCAGCAGCTTGGAAGGGGGTAACTATGGCTACACCTTC

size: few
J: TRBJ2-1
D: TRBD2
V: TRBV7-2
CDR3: CASSLIGGDNEQFF
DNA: TGTGCCAGCAGCTTAATCGGGGGGGACAATGAGCAGTTCTTC

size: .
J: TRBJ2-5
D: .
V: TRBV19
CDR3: CASSIEGGGETQYF
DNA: TGTGCCAGTAGTATAGAGGGAGGGGGGGAGACCCAGTACTTC

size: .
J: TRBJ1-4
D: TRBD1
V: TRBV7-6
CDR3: CASRTGTGNEKLFF
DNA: TGTGCCAGCAGAACCGGGACAGGGAATGAAAAACTGTTTTTT

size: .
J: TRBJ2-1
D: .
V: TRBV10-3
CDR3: CAISPQDNEQFF
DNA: TGTGCCATCAGCCCACAGGATAATGAGCAGTTCTTC

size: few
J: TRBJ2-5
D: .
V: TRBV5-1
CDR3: CASSLWGLSQETQYF
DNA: TGCGCCAGCAGCTTGTGGGGCCTTAGCCAAGAGACCCAGTACTTC

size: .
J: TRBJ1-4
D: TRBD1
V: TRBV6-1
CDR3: CASSPTEGAGEKLFF
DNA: TGTGCCAGCAGTCCTACGGAGGGGGCGGGGGAAAAACTGTTTTTT